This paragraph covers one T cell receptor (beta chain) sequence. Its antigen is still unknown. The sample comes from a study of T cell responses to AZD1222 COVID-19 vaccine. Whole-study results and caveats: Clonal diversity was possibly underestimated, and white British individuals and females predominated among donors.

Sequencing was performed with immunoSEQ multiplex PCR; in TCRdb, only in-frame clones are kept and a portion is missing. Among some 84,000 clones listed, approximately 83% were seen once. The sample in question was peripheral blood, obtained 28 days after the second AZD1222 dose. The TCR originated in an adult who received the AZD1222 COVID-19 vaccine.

CDR3 nucleotide sequence: TGTGCTAGTGGTTGGTGGGAGAACCAAATATATTACAATGAGCAGTTCTTC. Translated, it gives CASGWWENQIYYNEQFF. This chain links TRBV12-5 with TRBJ2-1, with D possibly being TRBD2 (5 bases). Deletions cut 4 bases from V and 4 bases from J, with 20 bases between. Germline CDR1 reads LGHNT; CDR2 reads FRNRAP. There are 17 residues in the CDR3.